The 22 T cell receptor beta chains reported below all come from one sample, sequenced in a study of beta chain features in type 1 diabetes. Expressed TCRB transcripts were sequenced after all isolated RNA was converted to cDNA. Sequencing was performed with immunoSEQ multiplex PCR; in TCRdb, only in-frame clones are kept and a portion is missing. Among tens of thousands of clones listed, roughly 34% were seen once. The sequenced material came from stem cell memory CD4+ T cells from blood. These receptors were obtained from a woman aged 18 to 35 in good health.

This clone was observed a handful of times. The J gene is TRBJ2-3, the V gene TRBV2; D perhaps matches TRBD2 (5 bases). The V end lost 6 bases, the J end lost 3 bases, and 22 bases lay between the germline ends. Germline V lookup: CDR1 SNHLY, CDR2 FYNNEI. This CDR3 region has 17 residues. CDR3 region: CASREAEKAESTDTQYF. The CDR3 nucleotides read TGTGCCAGCAGAGAGGCCGAAAAAGCGGAGTCGACAGATACGCAGTATTTT.

This chain joins TRBV6-5 and TRBJ2-7; TRBD1 matches at 7 bases. The CDR3 is made up of 14 amino acids. Germline V gives CDR1 MNHEY, CDR2 SVGAGI. The ends lost 6 bases at V and 3 bases at J; junction bases unmatched: 8. CDR3 nucleotides: TGTGCCAGCAGCGACAGGGTTCGTGGCTACGAGCAGTACTTC. Translated, it gives CASSDRVRGYEQYF.

The chain employs TRBV4-2 and TRBJ2-7, with TRBD2 matching over 7 bases. Germline CDR1 LGHNA, CDR2 YNFKEQ. V lost 1 base, J lost 0 bases, and 6 bases stayed unmatched. CDR3 length: 16 residues. The CDR3 DNA is TGTGCCAGCAGCCAAGGGACGGGGGGTTACTCCTACGAGCAGTACTTC. As protein: CASSQGTGGYSYEQYF.

The chain employs TRBV2 and TRBJ2-5; no firm D call. Trimming took 6 bases from V and 4 from J, leaving 15 bases between them. Per the germline V gene, CDR1 is SNHLY and CDR2 is FYNNEI. This CDR3 spans 14 amino acids. This CDR3 is CASRTAGRRETQYF. In nucleotides, the CDR3 is TGTGCCAGCAGAACCGCCGGCCGGAGAGAGACCCAGTACTTC.

This clone has only a few counts. The chain couples TRBV29-1 to TRBJ2-7; possible D gene TRBD1, 6 bases. Per the germline V gene, CDR1 is SQVTM and CDR2 is ANQGSEA. The CDR3 spans 13 residues. Trimming took off 6 bases at V and 7 bases at J, with 19 bases between the two ends. The DNA of the CDR3 is TGCAGCGTGAGCCGAGACAGGCCGCCGGAGCAGTACTTC. This sequence encodes CSVSRDRPPEQYF.

Only a few counts were recorded for this clone. V gene TRBV5-4 combines with J gene TRBJ2-3; 8 nucleotides line up with TRBD2. The CDR3 sequence is 17 residues long. V gave up 2 bases and J gave up 2 bases; unmatched junction bases: 10. The germline V gene has CDR1 SGHNT and CDR2 YYREEE (reference sequence). CDR3 DNA sequence: TGTGCCAGCAGCTTACGACTTGCGGGGGGCTACACAGATACGCAGTATTTT. It translates to CASSLRLAGGYTDTQYF.

A few counts support this clone. This rearrangement joins TRBV7-9 to TRBJ2-5; weak D call: TRBD2 (7 bases). The length of the CDR3 is 11 residues. The V end was cut by 11 bases, the J end by 2 bases, with 9 bases between. Germline CDR1 SEHNR, CDR2 FQNEAQ (reference sequence). CDR3 sequence (DNA): TGTGCCGCGGGGGCTCAAGAGACCCAGTACTTC. Protein: CAAGAQETQYF.

V and J are TRBV30 and TRBJ2-2, with D possibly TRBD1 on 5 matching bases. The CDR3 extends over 13 amino acids. V lost 5 bases and J 3 bases, leaving 10 bases between the germline ends. The V gene's germline CDR1 is GTSNPN and CDR2 SVGIG (reference sequence). The chain's CDR3 is CAWGAGHTGELFF. In nucleotides, the CDR3 is TGTGCCTGGGGGGCAGGGCACACCGGGGAGCTGTTTTTT.

This chain connects TRBV5-5 to TRBJ2-5; 11 bases align to TRBD2. Germline V CDR1 and CDR2: SGHKS, YYEKEE (reference sequence). The CDR3 contains 16 residues. Trimming at V came to 4 bases and at J to 4 bases, leaving 9 bases not matched to a gene. CDR3 sequence (DNA): TGTGCCAGCAGCGGAGGAGCTAGCGGGAGGTTAGAGACCCAGTACTTC. Translation gives CASSGGASGRLETQYF.

This sequence joins TRBV4-1 and TRBJ1-4; no clear D. CDR1 is MGHRA, CDR2 YSYEKL, per germline. V was pared by 0 bases and J by 10 bases, with 15 bases between. The CDR3 contains 15 residues. The CDR3 loop reads CASSQDTQGRGKLFF. CDR3 nucleotides: TGCGCCAGCAGCCAAGATACGCAAGGCCGCGGAAAACTGTTTTTT.

The V call is TRBV11-2, the J call TRBJ2-1; possible D gene TRBD2, 5 bases. The germline CDR1 and CDR2 sequences are SGHAT and FQNNGV. The CDR3 consists of 16 residues. Trimming removed 4 bases from V and 0 bases from J, with 13 bases in between. The CDR3 coding sequence is TGTGCCAGCAGCTCCATAAGCGGCAGCTCCTACAATGAGCAGTTCTTC. Residues: CASSSISGSSYNEQFF.

V is TRBV30 and J is TRBJ2-3; the D gene is possibly TRBD1 (5 bases). In germline, CDR1 is GTSNPN, CDR2 SVGIG (reference sequence). This CDR3 is 12 amino acids long. V lost 5 bases, J lost 1 base, and 7 bases lay in between. The CDR3 loop is CAWEGGTDTQYF. CDR3 nucleotide sequence: TGTGCCTGGGAAGGGGGCACAGATACGCAGTATTTT.

This clone was seen just once. The chain links TRBV14 to TRBJ1-1; perhaps TRBD1 as D (5 bases). Trimming cost V 2 bases and J 5 bases, with 15 bases left between them. This CDR3 spans 15 amino acids. The germline gives CDR1 SGHDN, CDR2 FVKESK. DNA of the CDR3: TGTGCCAGCAGCCAACTGAGACAGAGTTGGACTGAAGCTTTCTTT. Its protein is CASSQLRQSWTEAFF.

This clone has a handful of counts. V gene TRBV7-2 combines with J gene TRBJ1-2; D is ambiguous. This CDR3 is built from 13 residues. The V end was cut by 6 bases, the J end by 4 bases, with 12 bases between. Germline V gene lookup returns CDR1 SGHTA and CDR2 FQGNSA. The DNA for the CDR3 is TGTGCCAGCAGTCCGAGAACCTCCTATGGCTACACCTTC. Translated: CASSPRTSYGYTF.

This clone was found a few times. The CDR3 region is CASSHRQGGNTGELFF. The DNA for the CDR3 is TGTGCCAGCAGCCATCGACAGGGGGGTAACACCGGGGAGCTGTTTTTT. The chain couples TRBV11-1 to TRBJ2-2; 9 bases are shared with TRBD1. Germline V gives CDR1 SGHAT, CDR2 FQDESV (reference sequence). This CDR3 is built from 16 residues. Trimming cost V 5 bases and J 2 bases; bases outside gene matches: 6.

The sample holds a few counts of this clone. The chain uses TRBV7-2 and TRBJ2-7; 10 bases map to TRBD2. Germline trimming cut 5 bases from V and 6 bases from J; bases unmatched to any gene: 10. The CDR3 has 15 residues. CDR1 SGHTA and CDR2 FQGNSA come from the germline V gene. CDR3 bases: TGTGCCAGCAGCCCGCAAGGGACTAGCGTCTCCGAGCAGTACTTC. This translates into CASSPQGTSVSEQYF.

The chain has TRBV5-1 and TRBJ2-1; D not certain. Looked up from germline, CDR1 is SGHRS and CDR2 is YFSETQ. This CDR3 has 15 residues. With 0 bases removed from V and 0 bases from J, the gap between germline ends came to 7 bases. CDR3 nucleotides: TGCGCCAGCAGCTTGGTTAGCAGCTCCTACAATGAGCAGTTCTTC. Translation: CASSLVSSSYNEQFF.

This clone was observed a few times. This sequence joins TRBV19 and TRBJ1-5, with 8 positions matching TRBD1. This CDR3 contains 13 residues. From germline, CDR1 is LNHDA and CDR2 SQIVND (reference sequence). V lost 5 bases, J lost 6 bases, and 3 bases stayed unmatched. CDR3 DNA: TGTGCCAGTAGTCCAGGGGGCCGTCAGCCCCAGCATTTT. Protein product: CASSPGGRQPQHF.

This clone was seen once. The gene calls are TRBV5-6 and TRBJ2-7; 10 bases agree with TRBD2. This CDR3 is 14 amino acids long. Germline trimming cut 0 bases from V and 6 bases from J; bases unmatched to any gene: 3. The germline CDR1 and CDR2 sequences are SGHDT and YYEEEE. The CDR3 is CASSLVSGGVEQYF. CDR3 nucleotide sequence: TGTGCCAGCAGCTTGGTGAGCGGGGGGGTCGAGCAGTACTTC.

This clone was seen only a few times. The J gene is TRBJ1-3, the V gene TRBV4-2; 8 bases fit TRBD1. The germline gives CDR1 LGHNA, CDR2 YNFKEQ. The V gene end was trimmed by 3 bases and the J gene end by 4 bases; junction bases not matched to a gene: 8. There are 16 residues in the CDR3. The CDR3 loop reads CASSHVDRGEGNTIYF. CDR3 DNA sequence: TGTGCCAGCAGCCATGTCGACAGGGGTGAGGGAAACACCATATATTTT.

The rearrangement uses TRBV5-1 and TRBJ2-5; a weak D match, TRBD1 (6 bases). The assigned J gene may be wrong: the sequence end matches TRBJ2-7 better. The germline V gene encodes CDR1 SGHRS and CDR2 YFSETQ. The length of the CDR3 is 15 residues. The CDR3 nucleotides are TGCGCCAGCAGCTCGGTGACCGGACAGAGCTACGAGCAGTACTTC. Amino acid sequence: CASSSVTGQSYEQYF.

V usage is TRBV13 and J usage is TRBJ1-2; maybe TRBD1 (5 bases). The CDR3 consists of 15 residues. V lost 0 bases to trimming and J lost 8 bases, with 16 bases between them. The germline gives CDR1 PRHDT, CDR2 FYEKMQ (reference sequence). This chain's CDR3 is CASSLGSRGTRGYTF. As DNA, the CDR3 is TGTGCCAGCAGCTTAGGTAGCCGCGGGACGAGGGGCTACACCTTC.